This T cell receptor (beta chain) is drawn from a study of OX40 agonist ivuxolimab in advanced cancers. The overall study: Ivuxolimab was delivered to patients intravenously every 2 weeks at doses spanning 0.01 to 10 mg/kg.

Worth noting for this clone: Antigen: not known.

On cycle 4 day 1 and cycle 7 day 1, as well as at baseline, blood was sampled. Measured with immunoSEQ multiplex PCR; TCRdb has only the in-frame clones, and not every one. The sample records about 89,000 clones, more than 70% being singletons. Study-wide findings and caveats: Low normalized T-cell clonal expansion was also seen in some nonresponders.

The CDR3 is 16 amino acids. V lost 0 bases to trimming and J lost 7 bases; unmatched junction nucleotides: 7. Germline values: CDR1 SGHVS, CDR2 FQNEAQ. The TCR was taken from an adult with an advanced solid tumor such as melanoma, head and neck, liver or kidney cancer. This sample comprised CD4+ or CD8+ T cells sorted from blood, obtained in a trial of the OX40 agonist ivuxolimab. V is TRBV7-8 and J is TRBJ2-2, with 8 bases fitting TRBD1. The CDR3 loop is CASSLALAGGFGELFF. The CDR3, as DNA: TGTGCCAGCAGCTTAGCCCTGGCAGGGGGCTTCGGGGAGCTGTTTTTT.